Included here is one TCR beta chain sequence, with context. The data are from a study of blood T cell repertoires in COVID-19. The wider study: Sites in the United States, Italy and Spain provided acute and convalescent COVID-19 samples. PBMCs, B-cell-depleted T cells, or T cells provided the cDNA or gDNA that made up the material.

Germline CDR1 reads SGHTA; CDR2 reads FQGNSA. The CDR3 loop spans 15 amino acids. Trimming at V came to 6 bases and at J to 5 bases, leaving 6 bases not matched to a gene. Authors' methods: Estimation of nucleated cell counts relied on the amplification of reference gene primers. The table came from immunoSEQ multiplex PCR; TCRdb's copy has only in-frame clones and leaves some out. The V and J calls and clone size were taken over from that table, and D and trimming were inferred from the DNA. Seen here are fewer than 300,000 clones, under 90% observed once, and the top ten hold over 8.5%. The sequenced sample was peripheral blood. The chain employs TRBV7-2 and TRBJ2-2, with TRBD1 matching over 10 bases. This clonotype originated in a human donor in a cohort sampled during active COVID-19. The CDR3 sequence: CASRTGGAFTGELFF. The CDR3 nucleotides read TGTGCCAGCAGGACAGGGGGCGCGTTTACCGGGGAGCTGTTTTTT.